Presented here are 23 T cell receptor beta chains from one specimen sequenced in a study of shared clonotypes between healthy human individuals (dated by TCRdb to the early 2020s). Libraries came from the immunoSEQ multiplex PCR assay. TCRdb holds this immuneACCESS table with in-frame rearrangements only. Some clones are missing; in checked studies, unresolved V genes explain under half, and the rest has no known cause. For this sample there are about 600,000 clones; 95% to 96% appear just once. The top ten hold less than 0.13% of the sample. CD8 naive samples consisted of CD45RO-negative cells that were positively selected for CCR7, yielding a CD45RA+CCR7+ population without TemRA cells. Input material: naive CD8+ T cells sorted from blood. Explained via the paper, the cell subset or site label denotes: CD45RA+CCR7+. The source of these receptors is a woman aged 30 to 39 in good health.

The chain uses TRBV7-3 and TRBJ2-3; D call uncertain. V lost 4 bases, J lost 4 bases, and 12 bases lay in between. From germline, CDR1 is SGHTA and CDR2 FQGTGA. CDR3 length: 14 residues. CDR3 nucleotide sequence: TGTGCCAGCAGCTCGAGAGGTGGGGCAGATACGCAGTATTTT. Translated, it gives CASSSRGGADTQYF. Combining the CDR3 with reference TRBV7-3 and TRBJ2-3 gives the whole variable domain GAGVSQTPSNKVTEKGKYVELRCDPISGHTALYWYRQSLGQGPEFLIYFQGTGAADDSGLPNDRFFAVRPEGSVSTLKIQRTERGDSAVYLCASSSRGGADTQYFGPGTRLTVL.

This clone was seen just once. The rearrangement links TRBV2 to TRBJ2-2; the match to TRBD1 covers 9 bases. The CDR3 length is 16 residues. Trimming cost V 6 bases and J 2 bases; bases outside gene matches: 7. Germline CDR1 and CDR2: SNHLY and FYNNEI. The CDR3 nucleotides are TGTGCCAGCAGCCTCAGGACAGGGGTTAACACCGGGGAGCTGTTTTTT. Its translation: CASSLRTGVNTGELFF.

The chain couples TRBV5-1 to TRBJ2-3, with D hard to call. Trimming removed 1 base at V and 0 bases at J, with 9 bases between. This CDR3 region has 15 residues. CDR1 is SGHRS and CDR2 is YFSETQ in the germline V gene. DNA of the CDR3: TGCGCCAGCAGCTTGTACCGGCCAAGCACAGATACGCAGTATTTT. Protein: CASSLYRPSTDTQYF. Looking up the rest from reference TRBV5-1 and TRBJ2-3 gives the full variable domain: KAGVTQTPRYLIKTRGQQVTLSCSPISGHRSVSWYQQTPGQGLQFLFEYFSETQRNKGNFPGRFSGRQFSNSRSEMNVSTLELGDSALYLCASSLYRPSTDTQYFGPGTRLTVL.

The chain is built from TRBV5-1 and TRBJ1-2; D remains ambiguous. CDR3 length equals 15 residues. The ends were cut back, 4 bases at V and 0 bases at J, with 13 bases in the middle. The germline CDR1 and CDR2 sequences are SGHRS and YFSETQ. CDR3: CASSGTDGPNYGYTF. The DNA for the CDR3 is TGCGCCAGCAGCGGTACGGACGGTCCTAACTATGGCTACACCTTC.

This rearrangement joins TRBV7-2 to TRBJ2-5; D assignment may be TRBD1 or TRBD2 (5 bases each). The V gene lost 5 bases and the J gene lost 2 bases, with 15 bases spanning the gap. The CDR3 has 15 amino acids. Germline loops: CDR1 SGHTA, CDR2 FQGNSA. CDR3 coding DNA: TGTGCCAGCAGCGCCCCCCGGGACGATCAAGAGACCCAGTACTTC. Protein: CASSAPRDDQETQYF.

V gene TRBV6-5 combines with J gene TRBJ1-1, with 7 bases identical to TRBD1. The CDR3 has 15 residues. Germline trimming cut 2 bases from V and 11 bases from J; bases unmatched to any gene: 14. Germline CDR1 is MNHEY and CDR2 is SVGAGI. The CDR3 sequence is CASSYPQGRNLKAFF. In DNA, the CDR3 is TGTGCCAGCAGTTACCCACAGGGGCGGAACCTGAAGGCTTTCTTT.

CDR3 loop: CASSLVGTGHHEQYF. CDR3 DNA sequence: TGTGCCAGCAGTTTAGTTGGGACAGGGCACCACGAGCAGTACTTC. The chain uses TRBV27 and TRBJ2-7, with TRBD1 matching 9 bases. CDR1 MNHEY and CDR2 SMNVEV come from the germline V gene (reference sequence). Trimming took 2 bases from V and 5 from J; bases not matched to a gene: 7. CDR3 size: 15 residues.

The chain combines TRBV28 with TRBJ2-5; D is unclear. This CDR3 region has 16 residues. V lost 6 bases and J lost 0, with 17 bases in between. The germline V gene encodes CDR1 MDHEN and CDR2 SYDVKM. The CDR3 sequence is CASSATSTEYQETQYF. CDR3 nucleotides: TGTGCCAGCAGCGCGACCTCGACTGAGTACCAAGAGACCCAGTACTTC.

The chain joins TRBV7-9 to TRBJ1-2; TRBD1 might be the D (5 bases). The CDR3 extends over 14 amino acids. Germline V lookup: CDR1 SEHNR, CDR2 FQNEAQ (reference sequence). Trimming pared 1 base from V and 7 bases from J, leaving 13 bases between. The CDR3 region has the DNA TGTGCCAGCAGCTTAGGGTTGGCAGGGCGTGGCTACACCTTC. The encoded protein is CASSLGLAGRGYTF.

This clone has only one observation. The chain combines TRBV30 with TRBJ2-7; no clear D gene. CDR1 is GTSNPN and CDR2 is SVGIG in the germline V gene (reference sequence). The CDR3 extends over 16 amino acids. V gave up 2 bases and J gave up 2 bases, with 19 bases separating them. Here the CDR3 DNA reads TGTGCCTGGAGTCCCCGGAGTGGGCGTACCCCCTACGAGCAGTACTTC. Translating it yields CAWSPRSGRTPYEQYF.

V usage is TRBV2 and J usage is TRBJ2-7; the D is unclear. This CDR3 is built from 13 residues. Trimming stripped 7 bases from V and 0 bases from J, with 10 bases between. Germline V CDR1 and CDR2: SNHLY, FYNNEI. CDR3 bases: TGTGCCAGCACAAGTGGGATCTCCTACGAGCAGTACTTC. Its translation is CASTSGISYEQYF.

The rearrangement links TRBV6-5 to TRBJ2-7; 8 bases agree with TRBD1. Germline values: CDR1 MNHEY, CDR2 SVGAGI. V trimming: 6 bases; J trimming: 3 bases; junction bases outside the gene matches: 10. The CDR3 is 15 residues long. The CDR3 here is CASRPGQGGFYEQYF. For the CDR3, the DNA is TGTGCCAGCAGACCCGGACAGGGTGGATTCTACGAGCAGTACTTC.

The CDR3 protein is CASSSVRGEQYF. In nucleotides, the CDR3 is TGCGCCAGCAGTTCAGTTCGGGGCGAGCAGTACTTC. This chain uses TRBV4-1 with TRBJ2-7; D might be TRBD2 (5 bases). V dropped 6 bases and J dropped 6 bases, with 12 bases sitting between them. The CDR3 spans 12 residues. CDR1 is MGHRA and CDR2 is YSYEKL in the germline V gene.

The chain couples TRBV28 to TRBJ2-3, with 13 bases lining up with TRBD2. With V trimmed by 2 bases and J by 2 bases, 1 base remained unmatched. Per the germline V gene, CDR1 is MDHEN and CDR2 is SYDVKM. The CDR3 loop spans 16 amino acids. DNA of the CDR3: TGTGCCAGCAGTTTAGGGACTAGCGGGACCACAGATACGCAGTATTTT. Translating it yields CASSLGTSGTTDTQYF.

Worth noting for this clone: Different DNA sequences within this sample yield the same CDR3. The chain links TRBV5-4 to TRBJ2-5; D gene uncertain. V dropped 3 bases and J dropped 5 bases, with 11 bases sitting between them. The CDR3 has 13 residues. CDR1 is SGHNT and CDR2 is YYREEE in the germline V gene (reference sequence). The DNA of the CDR3 is TGTGCCAGCAGCTCGGAAGCTGGGGAGACCCAGTACTTC. It yields the protein CASSSEAGETQYF. The variable domain in full, with the rest retrieved from reference TRBV5-4 and TRBJ2-5, is ETGVTQSPTHLIKTRGQQVTLRCSSQSGHNTVSWYQQALGQGPQFIFQYYREEENGRGNFPPRFSGLQFPNYSSELNVNALELDDSALYLCASSSEAGETQYFGPGTRLLVL.

The rearrangement uses TRBV5-4 and TRBJ2-7, with D possibly TRBD2 on 6 matching bases. The length of the CDR3 is 12 residues. Germline CDR1 is SGHNT and CDR2 is YYREEE (reference sequence). Trimming shortened V by 3 bases and J by 11 bases, and 15 bases separated the two germline ends. DNA for the CDR3: TGTGCCAGCAGCTGGGGGGACTCCGATGAGTACTTC. It yields the protein CASSWGDSDEYF.

The rearrangement joins TRBV10-2 to TRBJ2-7, with a possible D match to TRBD2 (5 bases). Germline V lookup: CDR1 WSHSY, CDR2 SAAADI. V shed 8 bases and J shed 3 bases, with 17 bases lying between them. The CDR3 contains 14 residues. CDR3 sequence reads: CASQTPSRGYEQYF. The CDR3 coding sequence is TGCGCCAGCCAGACCCCTTCTCGGGGCTACGAGCAGTACTTC.

This sequence joins TRBV11-2 and TRBJ1-2; tentative D call: TRBD1 (6 bases). Germline CDR1 reads SGHAT; CDR2 reads FQNNGV. V shed 8 bases and J shed 8 bases, with 18 bases lying between them. The CDR3 is 13 amino acids. In DNA, the CDR3 is TGTGCCAGCGGGGGGGCCCCCGCGGAAGGCTACACCTTC. Residues: CASGGAPAEGYTF.

V and J are TRBV4-2 and TRBJ2-5; tentative D call: TRBD2 (6 bases). The J call may not be correct, given that the DNA end is closer to TRBJ2-7. The CDR3 is made up of 15 amino acids. CDR1 and CDR2 from the germline V gene are LGHNA and YNFKEQ. CDR3: CASSQEASALYEQYF. The CDR3 DNA reads TGTGCCAGCAGCCAAGAGGCTAGCGCCTTGTACGAGCAGTACTTC.

The chain carries TRBV27 and TRBJ2-2; 10 bases match TRBD1. J lost 7 bases, V lost 5 bases, and 10 bases had no gene match. The CDR3 has 16 residues. Germline-derived CDR1 and CDR2 are MNHEY and SMNVEV (reference sequence). The CDR3 coding sequence is TGTGCCAGCAGTCCGAGGGGACAGGGGACGGGCGGGGAGCTGTTTTTT. Its translation is CASSPRGQGTGGELFF.

This chain links TRBV19 with TRBJ1-1; D perhaps matches TRBD1 (6 bases). V was shortened by 8 bases and J by 10 bases, with 23 bases between the two germline ends. Per germline, CDR1 LNHDA and CDR2 SQIVND (reference sequence). The CDR3 sequence is 14 residues long. The CDR3 nucleotides are TGTGCCAGTGAGACAGCAGGGGCCTTGACCGGAGCTTTCTTT. The encoded protein is CASETAGALTGAFF.

This rearrangement joins TRBV6-5 to TRBJ2-6, with D maybe TRBD1 (6 bases). The CDR3 runs to 15 residues. The germline gives CDR1 MNHEY, CDR2 SVGAGI. Trimming left V 6 bases short and J 2 bases short, with 11 bases between. CDR3 protein: CASSPGTTGANVLTF. CDR3 sequence (DNA): TGTGCCAGCAGCCCCGGGACAACTGGGGCCAACGTCCTGACTTTC.

The chain uses TRBV27 and TRBJ2-7; D may be TRBD1 (6 bases). CDR1 MNHEY and CDR2 SMNVEV come from the germline V gene (reference sequence). This CDR3 is built from 13 residues. Trimming took off 5 bases at V and 3 bases at J, with 11 bases between the two ends. CDR3 sequence: CASSPRTDYEQYF. CDR3 nucleotide sequence: TGTGCCAGCAGTCCCCGGACAGACTACGAGCAGTACTTC.